The rows below give T cell receptor beta chains drawn from one sample of a study of cytomegalovirus exposure and HLA in healthy donors. TCRdb keeps only in-frame clones here, not all; method: immunoSEQ multiplex PCR. This table holds about 140,000 clones, 65% to 85% found once. The sample taken for sequencing was PBMCs. Receptors were obtained from a man aged 45 to 65 in good health and CMV-seronegative. Each CDR3 is given with its conserved first and last residue. Each record gives: clone size, CDR3 length, V gene, D gene, J gene, CDR3 protein, CDR3 DNA. A D gene is named only where the DNA matches it firmly. The size entry is marked missing in some rows and otherwise reads once, few, many or a size class.

clone_size: few
cdr3_length: 13
v_call: TRBV9
d_call: .
j_call: TRBJ1-1
cdr3_aa: CASSPRRGTEAFF
cdr3_nt: TGTGCCAGCAGCCCCCGGAGAGGGACTGAAGCTTTCTTT

clone_size: .
cdr3_length: 15
v_call: TRBV6-1
d_call: .
j_call: TRBJ2-2
cdr3_aa: CASSDFAGATGELFF
cdr3_nt: TGTGCCAGCAGTGATTTTGCAGGTGCCACCGGGGAGCTGTTTTTT

clone_size: .
cdr3_length: 16
v_call: TRBV7-3
d_call: .
j_call: TRBJ1-6
cdr3_aa: CASSLSGGLGNSPLHF
cdr3_nt: TGTGCCAGCAGCTTATCGGGGGGGCTGGGTAATTCACCCCTCCACTTT

clone_size: .
cdr3_length: 16
v_call: TRBV5-1
d_call: .
j_call: TRBJ2-3
cdr3_aa: CASSRGGGFVADTQYF
cdr3_nt: TGCGCCAGCAGCCGGGGTGGAGGGTTTGTCGCAGATACGCAGTATTTT

clone_size: .
cdr3_length: 15
v_call: TRBV10-3
d_call: TRBD2
j_call: TRBJ2-7
cdr3_aa: CAISESGGSGYEQYF
cdr3_nt: TGTGCCATCAGTGAGTCAGGCGGGAGTGGTTACGAGCAGTACTTC

clone_size: .
cdr3_length: 15
v_call: TRBV18
d_call: .
j_call: TRBJ1-2
cdr3_aa: CASSPQDRLGYGYTF
cdr3_nt: TGTGCCAGCTCACCACAGGACAGACTGGGCTATGGCTACACCTTC

clone_size: .
cdr3_length: 15
v_call: TRBV5-1
d_call: .
j_call: TRBJ1-2
cdr3_aa: CASSLAAGLNYGYTF
cdr3_nt: TGCGCCAGCAGCTTGGCGGCAGGGCTGAACTATGGCTACACCTTC

clone_size: .
cdr3_length: 13
v_call: TRBV7-7
d_call: .
j_call: TRBJ2-1
cdr3_aa: CASSYDRSNEQFF
cdr3_nt: TGTGCCAGCAGCTACGACAGGTCCAATGAGCAGTTCTTC

clone_size: .
cdr3_length: 13
v_call: TRBV6-5
d_call: .
j_call: TRBJ2-5
cdr3_aa: CASSRAAGETQYF
cdr3_nt: TGTGCCAGCAGTAGGGCCGCGGGAGAGACCCAGTACTTC

clone_size: .
cdr3_length: 15
v_call: TRBV5-1
d_call: TRBD1
j_call: TRBJ2-1
cdr3_aa: CASSQLRGTVDEQFF
cdr3_nt: TGCGCCAGCAGCCAACTCAGGGGGACCGTTGATGAGCAGTTCTTC

clone_size: once
cdr3_length: 14
v_call: TRBV28
d_call: TRBD1
j_call: TRBJ1-2
cdr3_aa: CASSSGQGDGGYAF
cdr3_nt: TGTGCCAGCAGTTCGGGACAGGGGGATGGTGGCTACGCCTTC

clone_size: .
cdr3_length: 15
v_call: TRBV11-2
d_call: TRBD1
j_call: TRBJ2-7
cdr3_aa: CASSLRTGYRSEQYF
cdr3_nt: TGTGCCAGCAGCCTACGGACAGGGTACCGTTCCGAGCAGTACTTC

clone_size: once
cdr3_length: 14
v_call: TRBV7-2
d_call: .
j_call: TRBJ2-5
cdr3_aa: CASSLEQAGPTQYF
cdr3_nt: TGTGCCAGCAGCTTAGAACAGGCCGGCCCAACCCAGTACTTC

clone_size: few
cdr3_length: 14
v_call: TRBV7-9
d_call: .
j_call: TRBJ2-7
cdr3_aa: CASSLGQSSYEQYF
cdr3_nt: TGTGCCAGCAGCTTAGGACAGAGCTCCTACGAGCAGTACTTC

clone_size: .
cdr3_length: 13
v_call: TRBV6-6
d_call: .
j_call: TRBJ1-3
cdr3_aa: CASSLDSGNTIYF
cdr3_nt: TGTGCCAGCAGCCTAGACAGTGGAAACACCATATATTTT

clone_size: .
cdr3_length: 15
v_call: TRBV5-6
d_call: TRBD1
j_call: TRBJ2-7
cdr3_aa: CASVRQGLLSYEQYF
cdr3_nt: TGTGCCAGCGTTAGACAGGGGTTACTTTCCTACGAGCAGTACTTC

clone_size: .
cdr3_length: 14
v_call: TRBV2
d_call: TRBD2
j_call: TRBJ2-5
cdr3_aa: CASSGLAEGETQYF
cdr3_nt: TGTGCCAGCAGTGGCCTAGCGGAAGGAGAGACCCAGTACTTC

clone_size: .
cdr3_length: 13
v_call: TRBV7-3
d_call: .
j_call: TRBJ1-1
cdr3_aa: CASSPNRNTEAFF
cdr3_nt: TGTGCCAGCAGTCCCAACAGGAACACTGAAGCTTTCTTT

clone_size: .
cdr3_length: 17
v_call: TRBV5-1
d_call: TRBD2
j_call: TRBJ2-7
cdr3_aa: CASSWGGGAVETYEQYF
cdr3_nt: TGCGCCAGCAGCTGGGGGGGAGGGGCCGTTGAAACCTACGAGCAGTACTTC

clone_size: .
cdr3_length: 13
v_call: TRBV7-2
d_call: .
j_call: TRBJ2-3
cdr3_aa: CASSLGTFDTQYF
cdr3_nt: TGTGCCAGCAGCCTAGGGACATTCGATACGCAGTATTTT

clone_size: .
cdr3_length: 13
v_call: TRBV30
d_call: .
j_call: TRBJ1-1
cdr3_aa: CAWSVGENTEAFF
cdr3_nt: TGTGCCTGGAGTGTAGGGGAGAACACTGAAGCTTTCTTT

clone_size: .
cdr3_length: 11
v_call: TRBV2
d_call: .
j_call: TRBJ2-1
cdr3_aa: CASTTNNEQFF
cdr3_nt: TGTGCCAGCACCACTAACAATGAGCAGTTCTTC

clone_size: .
cdr3_length: 15
v_call: TRBV29-1
d_call: TRBD1
j_call: TRBJ1-1
cdr3_aa: CSVNLGTGAGTEAFF
cdr3_nt: TGCAGCGTGAACTTAGGGACAGGGGCAGGCACTGAAGCTTTCTTT

clone_size: .
cdr3_length: 14
v_call: TRBV2
d_call: TRBD2
j_call: TRBJ2-7
cdr3_aa: CASRAGVAGGPKYF
cdr3_nt: TGTGCCAGCAGGGCCGGGGTAGCGGGAGGGCCAAAGTACTTC

clone_size: .
cdr3_length: 15
v_call: TRBV5-4
d_call: TRBD1
j_call: TRBJ1-5
cdr3_aa: CASSKQGATNQPQHF
cdr3_nt: TGTGCCAGCAGCAAACAGGGGGCGACGAATCAGCCCCAGCATTTT

clone_size: .
cdr3_length: 14
v_call: TRBV5-8
d_call: TRBD1
j_call: TRBJ1-2
cdr3_aa: CASSLTGQGDGYTF
cdr3_nt: TGTGCCAGCAGCTTGACGGGACAGGGAGATGGCTACACCTTC

clone_size: .
cdr3_length: 15
v_call: TRBV28
d_call: .
j_call: TRBJ2-1
cdr3_aa: CASSLSGTTYNEQFF
cdr3_nt: TGTGCCAGCAGTTTAAGCGGAACTACCTACAATGAGCAGTTCTTC

clone_size: .
cdr3_length: 13
v_call: TRBV4-1
d_call: .
j_call: TRBJ1-2
cdr3_aa: CASSALRGNGYTF
cdr3_nt: TGCGCCAGCAGCGCCCTCAGGGGTAACGGCTACACCTTC

clone_size: .
cdr3_length: 16
v_call: TRBV28
d_call: .
j_call: TRBJ1-1
cdr3_aa: CASSFRGTRILTEAFF
cdr3_nt: TGTGCCAGCAGTTTTAGAGGGACACGGATTTTGACTGAAGCTTTCTTT

clone_size: few
cdr3_length: 15
v_call: TRBV7-2
d_call: .
j_call: TRBJ1-5
cdr3_aa: CASSLDSGINQPQHF
cdr3_nt: TGTGCCAGCAGCTTAGACTCAGGAATCAATCAGCCCCAGCATTTT

clone_size: .
cdr3_length: 14
v_call: TRBV2
d_call: .
j_call: TRBJ1-1
cdr3_aa: CASSKDSLNTEAFF
cdr3_nt: TGTGCCAGCAGTAAGGACAGCCTGAACACTGAAGCTTTCTTT

clone_size: once
cdr3_length: 14
v_call: TRBV11-3
d_call: .
j_call: TRBJ2-5
cdr3_aa: CASSFGGPQETQYF
cdr3_nt: TGTGCCAGCAGCTTCGGGGGGCCCCAAGAGACCCAGTACTTC

clone_size: .
cdr3_length: 13
v_call: TRBV6-5
d_call: .
j_call: TRBJ1-3
cdr3_aa: CASSYSNGNTIYF
cdr3_nt: TGTGCCAGCAGTTACTCTAATGGAAACACCATATATTTT

clone_size: .
cdr3_length: 14
v_call: TRBV5-6
d_call: TRBD1
j_call: TRBJ2-7
cdr3_aa: CASREGQGSYEQYF
cdr3_nt: TGTGCCAGCAGGGAAGGACAGGGGTCCTACGAGCAGTACTTC

clone_size: .
cdr3_length: 13
v_call: TRBV7-3
d_call: .
j_call: TRBJ2-5
cdr3_aa: CASSPGELETQYF
cdr3_nt: TGTGCCAGCAGCCCAGGGGAGTTGGAGACCCAGTACTTC

clone_size: .
cdr3_length: 15
v_call: TRBV7-9
d_call: .
j_call: TRBJ1-1
cdr3_aa: CASSLPYQGYPEAFF
cdr3_nt: TGTGCCAGCAGCTTACCCTACCAGGGATATCCTGAAGCTTTCTTT

clone_size: .
cdr3_length: 19
v_call: TRBV18
d_call: TRBD2
j_call: TRBJ2-2
cdr3_aa: CASSPPLAGGAGESGELFF
cdr3_nt: TGTGCCAGCTCACCACCACTAGCGGGAGGGGCCGGAGAGTCCGGGGAGCTGTTTTTT

clone_size: .
cdr3_length: 13
v_call: TRBV5-1
d_call: .
j_call: TRBJ2-7
cdr3_aa: CASSLGQRSEQYF
cdr3_nt: TGCGCCAGCAGCCTTGGTCAACGGAGCGAGCAGTACTTC